Listed below are T cell receptor beta chains from one sample, sequenced in a study of T cell responses to AZD1222 COVID-19 vaccine. Sequenced by immunoSEQ multiplex PCR; TCRdb stores in-frame clones only, minus some. This sample has about 120,000 clones; roughly nine tenths occur once, and the top ten carry under 3%. Sequences were derived from peripheral blood, sampled 28 days after the second AZD1222 dose. The receptor set was obtained from an adult who received the AZD1222 COVID-19 vaccine. The CDR3 runs from the conserved cysteine through the conserved F or W. D genes are given only for firm matches. Some rows mark clone size as missing; the rest say once, few, many or name a class of expanded clone.

clone size,J gene,D gene,V gene,CDR3 DNA,CDR3 protein
once,TRBJ1-2,-,TRBV5-1,TGCGCCAGCAGCTTGGTGTCAGGCTATGGCTACACCTTC,CASSLVSGYGYTF
-,TRBJ2-7,-,TRBV5-4,TGTGCCAGTGGGAGGGGGACGAGCTCCTACGAGCAGTACTTC,CASGRGTSSYEQYF
-,TRBJ1-6,TRBD1,TRBV5-1,TGCGCCAGCAGCCTGACAGGGAACTCCTATAATTCACCCCTCCACTTT,CASSLTGNSYNSPLHF
-,TRBJ1-4,-,TRBV3-1/TRBV3-2,TGTGCCAGCAGCCAAAGATCTGGGGGTGAAAAACTGTTTTTT,CASSQRSGGEKLFF
-,TRBJ2-1,TRBD2,TRBV27,TGTGCCAGCACTCTTAGCGGGGGGAGCTCCTACAATGAGCAGTTCTTC,CASTLSGGSSYNEQFF
-,TRBJ2-7,-,TRBV30,TGTGCCTGGAGCCGGGGTCTGGGGGCCTACGAGCAGTACTTC,CAWSRGLGAYEQYF
-,TRBJ2-7,TRBD2,TRBV6-5,TGTGCCAGCAGTTTACTAGCGGGGGGGCCCTCCGAGCAGTACTTC,CASSLLAGGPSEQYF
-,TRBJ1-1,-,TRBV11-3,TGTGCCAGCAGCTTGGATGCCGAAGCTTTCTTT,CASSLDAEAFF
once,TRBJ1-3,-,TRBV12-3/TRBV12-4,TGTGCCAGCAGCCCCGATACCGGGGACACCATATATTTT,CASSPDTGDTIYF
-,TRBJ1-6,TRBD1,TRBV6-5,TGTGCCAGCCCGGGGGCAGGGGGCAAATCACCCCTCCACTTT,CASPGAGGKSPLHF
-,TRBJ1-4,-,TRBV11-2,TGTGCCAGCAGCTGGATATCTGCAACTAATGAAAAACTGTTTTTT,CASSWISATNEKLFF
-,TRBJ2-7,TRBD2,TRBV19,TGTGCCAGTAGTAAGGCCCCCCGGCTAGCGGAGGAGCAGTACTTC,CASSKAPRLAEEQYF
-,TRBJ1-2,-,TRBV19,TGTGCCAGTAGTATTGGAGGGTCTGGCTACACCTTC,CASSIGGSGYTF
-,TRBJ2-5,TRBD2,TRBV19,TGTGCCAGTAGTATGGCGGGACTAGAGGGGGAGACCCAGTACTTC,CASSMAGLEGETQYF
-,TRBJ2-5,TRBD2,TRBV29-1,TGCAGCGTTGAGCGATTAGCGGGGGCCACACAAGAGACCCAGTACTTC,CSVERLAGATQETQYF
-,TRBJ1-1,-,TRBV19,TGTGCCAGTAGTATAGTCTGGGGTAGCACTGAAGCTTTCTTT,CASSIVWGSTEAFF
-,TRBJ2-5,-,TRBV6-5,TGTGCCAGCAGTTACTCAAAGACCCAGTACTTC,CASSYSKTQYF
-,TRBJ1-2,TRBD1,TRBV30,TGTGCCTGGACCCGGGACAGGGCATCCTATGGCTACACCTTC,CAWTRDRASYGYTF
-,TRBJ1-6,-,TRBV18,TGTGCCAGCTCACCCTTTGAAGGGAGCCCTAATTCACCCCTCCACTTT,CASSPFEGSPNSPLHF
-,TRBJ2-5,TRBD1,TRBV30,TGTGCCTGGAGTGCCGGGACAGGGGGCCAGACCCAGTACTTC,CAWSAGTGGQTQYF
-,TRBJ2-1,-,TRBV18,TGTGCCAGCTCAGCCGGGATTACTAGCAATGAGCAGTTCTTC,CASSAGITSNEQFF
-,TRBJ1-1,-,TRBV12-3/TRBV12-4,TGTGCCAGCAGTATACAAGTGAACACTGAAGCTTTCTTT,CASSIQVNTEAFF
-,TRBJ1-6,TRBD1,TRBV27,TGTGCCAGCAGTCCGCAAACAGGGGTAAATAATTCACCCCTCCACTTT,CASSPQTGVNNSPLHF
-,TRBJ1-5,-,TRBV4-1,TGCGCCAGCAGCCAAGATGGGGCGGCTCTGGGGCGACGGCAGCCCCAGCATTTT,CASSQDGAALGRRQPQHF
-,TRBJ2-2,-,TRBV11-3,TGTGCCAGCAGCTCTGGAGACGGGGAGCTGTTTTTT,CASSSGDGELFF
-,TRBJ1-2,TRBD1,TRBV5-5,TGTGCCAGCAGCCCGGGACAGCTCAACTATGGCTACACCTTC,CASSPGQLNYGYTF
-,TRBJ1-1,-,TRBV14,TGTGCCAGCAGCTTCCCCGGATTGAACACTGAAGCTTTCTTT,CASSFPGLNTEAFF
-,TRBJ1-2,-,TRBV11-2,TGTGCCAGCAGCTTAGTCGGGACAAACTATGGCTACACCTTC,CASSLVGTNYGYTF
-,TRBJ2-2,-,TRBV7-8,TGTGCCAGCCGTGAGGCGGGGTTGAACACCGGGGAGCTGTTTTTT,CASREAGLNTGELFF
few,TRBJ2-3,TRBD2,TRBV6-4,TGTGCCAGCAGTGATGTAGCGGGGGTGGATACGCAGTATTTT,CASSDVAGVDTQYF
-,TRBJ2-7,TRBD2,TRBV6-1,TGTGCCAGCAGTCAGAGCGGGGGCTCTTCCTACGAGCAGTACTTC,CASSQSGGSSYEQYF
-,TRBJ2-7,TRBD1,TRBV4-1,TGCGCCAGCAGCCAAGGAGTAGGGGGCTACGACGAGCAGTACTTC,CASSQGVGGYDEQYF
-,TRBJ1-3,-,TRBV7-2,TGTGCCAGCAGCTTAGGTGGGGGCTTTAACGGAAACACCATATATTTT,CASSLGGGFNGNTIYF
-,TRBJ2-3,-,TRBV28,TGTGCCAGCAGGGCAGGGACTAGCACAGATACGCAGTATTTT,CASRAGTSTDTQYF
once,TRBJ2-3,-,TRBV5-1,TGCGCCAGCAGCCCGTCCGGGACACTCTCAGATACGCAGTATTTT,CASSPSGTLSDTQYF
-,TRBJ2-5,TRBD2,TRBV5-1,TGCGCCAGCAGCGTGGGACTAGCGGGGGGCCCTGGTCAAGAGACCCAGTACTTC,CASSVGLAGGPGQETQYF
-,TRBJ1-1,-,TRBV24-1,TGTGCCACCAGTGATAAAATCGGGCAGAGCGAAGCTTTCTTT,CATSDKIGQSEAFF
-,TRBJ2-7,-,TRBV5-1,TGCGCCAGCAGCTCGCTGAGCTCCTACGAGCAGTACTTC,CASSSLSSYEQYF
few,TRBJ1-2,-,TRBV5-6,TGTGCCAGCAGCTTGATATCAGACTTCACCCTGCGCTATGGCTACACCTTC,CASSLISDFTLRYGYTF
few,TRBJ1-1,-,TRBV14,TGTGCCAGCAGCGAATTCGTGAACACTGAAGCTTTCTTT,CASSEFVNTEAFF
once,TRBJ1-2,TRBD1,TRBV11-2,TGTGCCAGCAGCCGGGACAGCGCTAACTATGGCTACACCTTC,CASSRDSANYGYTF
-,TRBJ1-1,-,TRBV21-1,TGTGCCAGCAGCAAAGGTGGAGGGAAGGGCACTGAAGCTTTCTTT,CASSKGGGKGTEAFF
few,TRBJ1-5,TRBD1,TRBV27,TGTGCCAGCAGCCTGACAGGGGTCCAGCCCCAGCATTTT,CASSLTGVQPQHF
-,TRBJ1-1,-,TRBV11-2,TGTGCCAGCAGCTTACAGACAGTGGAAGCTTTCTTT,CASSLQTVEAFF
-,TRBJ1-2,TRBD1,TRBV6-5,TGTGCCAGCAGTTTTTACAGGGGGGTCTATGGCTACACCTTC,CASSFYRGVYGYTF
-,TRBJ1-5,-,TRBV6-6,TGTGCCAGCAGAAACCGGACGAGGCAGCCCCAGCATTTT,CASRNRTRQPQHF
-,TRBJ1-4,-,TRBV29-1,TGCAGCGTCCCGGAGGGAGGCGGTGAAAAACTGTTTTTT,CSVPEGGGEKLFF
-,TRBJ2-1,-,TRBV6-4,TGTGCCAGCAGTGACGAGGGGTGGGGTGAGCAGTTCTTC,CASSDEGWGEQFF
once,TRBJ1-6,-,TRBV2,TGTGCCAGCAGCGACCGGCAGGGATTTAATTCACCCCTCCACTTT,CASSDRQGFNSPLHF